One sample yielded the 10 T cell receptor beta chains listed below, sequenced in a study of cytomegalovirus exposure and HLA in healthy donors. The PCR contained 60 Vbeta and 13 Jbeta primers. Sequenced by immunoSEQ multiplex PCR; TCRdb stores in-frame clones only, minus some. Here the sample spans roughly 140,000 clones, 82% being singletons. Sample: PBMCs. These TCRs come from a man aged 30-40 years in good health and CMV-seropositive.

The rearrangement uses TRBV6-5 and TRBJ2-2; D might be TRBD2 (5 bases). Deletions cut 8 bases from V and 8 bases from J, with 9 bases between. The germline V gene encodes CDR1 MNHEY and CDR2 SVGAGI. CDR3 length: 11 residues. CDR3 protein: CASEGGGELFF. The CDR3 bases are TGTGCCAGCGAGGGCGGTGGGGAGCTGTTTTTT.

This clone was counted once. The V and J genes are TRBV7-8 and TRBJ2-5; TRBD2 agrees at 7 bases. From germline, CDR1 is SGHVS and CDR2 FQNEAQ. The length of the CDR3 is 16 residues. V dropped 2 bases and J dropped 1; count of bases not matched to a gene: 7. DNA of the CDR3: TGTGCCAGCAGCTTACGTCGCGGGGGACTCCAAGAGACCCAGTACTTC. This encodes CASSLRRGGLQETQYF.

The chain couples TRBV10-3 to TRBJ2-7; D not certain. Between the trimmed V and J ends, which lost 7 bases and 1 base, there was a span of 14 bases. The CDR3 runs to 14 residues. Germline V lookup: CDR1 ENHRY, CDR2 SYGVKD. CDR3 sequence (DNA): TGTGCCATCACACCTAGGTTAATTTCCTACGAGCAGTACTTC. Residues: CAITPRLISYEQYF.

In this sample, this clone turned up a few times. The chain is built from TRBV1 and TRBJ1-2; the table's D call TRBD1 went unverified against the DNA. TRBV1 is noted as a pseudogene. CDR3 length equals 16 residues. CDR3 amino acids: CTSSLAVTGSHYGYTF. CDR3 coding DNA: TGCACCAGCAGCCTAGCTGTTACAGGATCCCACTATGGCTACACCTTC.

The chain couples TRBV6-6 to TRBJ1-5, with 9 bases matching TRBD1. The junction had 7 bases not matched to a gene; V was cut back by 10 bases and J by 0 bases. The CDR3 runs to 15 residues. Germline values: CDR1 MNHNY, CDR2 SVGAGI (reference sequence). In DNA form, the CDR3 reads TGTGCCACCCGGGACAGGGAATATAGCAATCAGCCCCAGCATTTT. Residues: CATRDREYSNQPQHF.

V and J are TRBV23-1 and TRBJ1-2; 7 bases are shared with TRBD1. TRBV23-1 is filed as an ORF, its function uncertain. CDR3 length: 15 amino acids. V gave up 6 bases and J gave up 6 bases; unmatched junction bases: 13. CDR3 nucleotides: TGCGCCAGCAGGCCACTCAAGGGGGCGGTCGATGGCTACACCTTC. This gives the protein CASRPLKGAVDGYTF.

This chain connects TRBV6-5 to TRBJ1-2; the D is unclear. Germline CDR1 reads MNHEY; CDR2 reads SVGAGI. This CDR3 has 15 residues. V was trimmed by 0 bases and J by 5 bases, leaving 13 bases between them. As DNA, the CDR3 is TGTGCCAGCAGTTACTCGACGGGTTTAAGTTATGGCTACACCTTC. Translating it yields CASSYSTGLSYGYTF.

This clone was observed once. V usage is TRBV30 and J usage is TRBJ2-7; 8 bases map to TRBD2. The CDR3 has 12 residues. From germline, CDR1 is GTSNPN and CDR2 SVGIG (reference sequence). V dropped 7 bases and J dropped 2; count of bases not matched to a gene: 4. CDR3 in amino acids: CASTGGTYEQYF. As DNA, the CDR3 is TGTGCCTCAACGGGGGGGACCTACGAGCAGTACTTC.

This chain joins TRBV5-1 and TRBJ2-1; 9 bases map to TRBD2. Germline assignment: CDR1 SGHRS and CDR2 YFSETQ. This CDR3 region has 17 residues. The J segment lost 1 base and the V segment lost 3 bases, leaving 8 bases of the junction unmatched. The CDR3 reads CASSWDPSGKSYNEQFF. DNA for the CDR3: TGCGCCAGCAGCTGGGACCCTAGCGGGAAGTCCTACAATGAGCAGTTCTTC.

V usage is TRBV28 and J usage is TRBJ2-2; TRBD1 is a possible D gene (7 bases). Germline V gene sequence: CDR1 MDHEN, CDR2 SYDVKM. The V and J ends lost 11 bases and 0 bases respectively, with 10 bases between them. The CDR3 is 13 residues long. The CDR3 DNA follows: TGTGCCGGCGGGACAGCGAACACCGGGGAGCTGTTTTTT. This codes for CAGGTANTGELFF.